This TCR beta chain stems from a study of early T cells in non-severe SARS-CoV-2 infection. Study-level information: Sequencing targeted bulk RNA from unsorted whole blood, leaving chains unpaired.

Molecules of cDNA were individually given unique molecular identifiers that were attached to them. TCRdb re-analysed the 5' RACE reads in MiXCR, keeping a single row per CDR3 protein. This table has about 64,000 distinct CDR3 sequences, 15% to 20% appearing once. Points from the study as a whole: Missing private and CD4 specificities, VDJdb matching favored anti-spike CD8 responses.

This clonotype was observed many times. Its antigen is not known. Between the trimmed V and J ends, which lost 1 base and 0 bases, there was a span of 17 bases. The CDR3 has 17 amino acids. CDR1 and CDR2 from the germline V gene are DFQATT and SNEGSKA (reference sequence). This clonotype was obtained from an adult who was a healthcare worker with PCR-confirmed SARS-CoV-2 infection or an uninfected control (not recorded which). The starting material was whole blood, obtained at baseline. The rearrangement joins TRBV20-1 to TRBJ2-3; D is possibly TRBD1 (5 bases). CDR3 region: CSARALTGAHSTDTQYF. The CDR3 coding sequence is TGCAGTGCTAGAGCCCTAACTGGGGCACATAGCACAGATACGCAGTATTTT.